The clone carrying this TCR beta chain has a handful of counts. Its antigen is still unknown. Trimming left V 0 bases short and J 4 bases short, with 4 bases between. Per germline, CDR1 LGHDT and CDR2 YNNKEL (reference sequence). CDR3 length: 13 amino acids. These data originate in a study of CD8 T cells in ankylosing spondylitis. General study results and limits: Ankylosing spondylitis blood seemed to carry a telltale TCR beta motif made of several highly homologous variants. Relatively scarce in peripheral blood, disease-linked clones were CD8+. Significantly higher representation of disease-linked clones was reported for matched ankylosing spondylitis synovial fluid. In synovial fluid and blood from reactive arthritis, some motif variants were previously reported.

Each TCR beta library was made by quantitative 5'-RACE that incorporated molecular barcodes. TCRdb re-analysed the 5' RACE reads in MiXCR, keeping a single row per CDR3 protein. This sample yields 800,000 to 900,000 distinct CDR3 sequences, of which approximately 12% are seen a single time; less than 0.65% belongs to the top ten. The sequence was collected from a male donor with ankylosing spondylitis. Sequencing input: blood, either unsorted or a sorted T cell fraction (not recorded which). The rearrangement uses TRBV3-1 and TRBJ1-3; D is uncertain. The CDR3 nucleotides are TGTGCCAGCAGCCAAGACACAGGAAACACCATATATTTT. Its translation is CASSQDTGNTIYF.